This is a list of T cell receptor beta chains from one sample in a study of human T cells and chemical hapten exposure. TCRdb ran MiXCR on the RACE reads and lists one entry per CDR3 protein. The profile covers 370,000 or so distinct CDR3 sequences, with roughly 5% appearing a single time and approximately 2.1% taken by the ten largest. Sequenced material: whole blood, taken in connection with sensitization to the hapten diphenylcyclopropenone (DPC). The receptor set was obtained from a woman aged 50 to 65 with alopecia areata. Some clones in this sample may be carry-over from other donors' samples. The CDR3 runs from the conserved cysteine through the conserved F or W.

J	V	CDR3
TRBJ2-3	TRBV6-5	CASSYLSQGSTDTQYF
TRBJ2-7	TRBV19	CASSPAGLLYEQYF
TRBJ2-7	TRBV6-1	CASSELGTSYEQYF
TRBJ1-4	TRBV11-2	CASSLSLGENEKLFF
TRBJ1-1	TRBV10-2	CASSEGEGMGTEAFF
TRBJ2-7	TRBV7-9	CASSPTALAGANEQYF
TRBJ1-3	TRBV2	CASYQLSGNTIYF
TRBJ2-3	TRBV3-1	CASSQDRSSFADTQYF
TRBJ2-7	TRBV6-6	CASTPGGPQYF
TRBJ2-1	TRBV25-1	CASSTFRLPHEQFF
TRBJ2-2	TRBV12-5	CASGPGTVDTGELFF
TRBJ2-1	TRBV20-1	CSAPRSSWNEQFF
TRBJ1-2	TRBV6-6	CASSYSMGLIDGYTF
TRBJ2-1	TRBV6-2/TRBV6-3	CASSSTRSYNEQFF
TRBJ2-3	TRBV5-4	CASSISDGADTQYF
TRBJ1-5	TRBV7-9	CASSQGTGGSNQPQHF
TRBJ2-6	TRBV28	CASSSTSGTGANVLTF
TRBJ2-7	TRBV20-1	CSARVSGRQVNEQYF
TRBJ1-5	TRBV6-1	CASSDGQGHLSYSNQPQHF
TRBJ1-1	TRBV20-1	CSAQARDRRTEAFF
TRBJ2-1	TRBV7-2	CASSPAGQSFNEQFF
TRBJ2-7	TRBV28	CASSLNLLEQYF
TRBJ1-1	TRBV12-3/TRBV12-4	CASRLESRNTEAFF
TRBJ1-5	TRBV5-1	CASRRDRNQPQHF
TRBJ1-1	TRBV9	CASSTWDTSNTEAFF
TRBJ1-5	TRBV6-2/TRBV6-3	CASSYPGRVQPQHF
TRBJ2-5	TRBV5-6	CASRRDTQETQYF
TRBJ2-5	TRBV12-3/TRBV12-4	CASSSDGASQETQYF
TRBJ2-2	TRBV19	CASSIGTPGELFF
TRBJ2-7	TRBV9	CASSVSSGANSYEQYF
TRBJ2-2	TRBV30	CAHDPGQGTGELFF
TRBJ2-7	TRBV3-1	CASSQGQVISYEQYF
TRBJ2-7	TRBV7-2	CASSSGLGLEQYF
TRBJ1-6	TRBV27	CASSFRTPLTGGDSPLHF
TRBJ1-4	TRBV9	CASSVTGVDEKLFF
TRBJ1-1	TRBV4-2	CASSLPSGTLNTEAFF
TRBJ2-3	TRBV7-6	CASSAIMSSSTDTQYF
TRBJ1-2	TRBV20-1	CSAREGADGYTF
TRBJ2-3	TRBV20-1	CSAWTSGGGGTDTQYF
TRBJ2-5	TRBV5-1	CASSLQIPRETQYF
TRBJ2-7	TRBV28	CASSLRSREDEQYF
TRBJ1-1	TRBV10-3	CAISEFGVSEAFF
TRBJ1-6	TRBV12-3/TRBV12-4	CASSLDVLSSYNSPLHF
TRBJ1-5	TRBV9	CASSVGGEGQPQHF
TRBJ2-7	TRBV4-1	CASSRRTATPYEQYF
TRBJ2-3	TRBV6-2/TRBV6-3	CASSYPLLAPEGDTQYF
TRBJ2-7	TRBV15	CATSRDPYEQYF